What follows are 5 T cell receptor beta chains derived from one specimen sequenced in a study of blood T cell repertoires in COVID-19. Sequencing was performed with immunoSEQ multiplex PCR; in TCRdb, only in-frame clones are kept and a portion is missing. The table records 350,000 to 400,000 clones, approximately 90% of them present only once. The sequencing sample was made of PBMCs or T cells enriched from blood (not recorded which). The receptors come from a woman between 25 and 40 years old with acute COVID-19.

The J gene is TRBJ1-2, the V gene TRBV9; the match to TRBD1 covers 9 bases. Trimming removed 0 bases from V and 8 bases from J; junction bases left unmatched: 8. The CDR3 length is 15 residues. Germline V lookup: CDR1 SGDLS, CDR2 YYNGEE. For the CDR3, the DNA is TGTGCCAGCAGCGTAGAGCGGGACAGGGCGCGGGGCTACACCTTC. Translated: CASSVERDRARGYTF.

The chain uses TRBV6-5 and TRBJ1-2, with TRBD1 matching over 9 bases. J was trimmed by 5 bases and V by 8 bases; bases with no gene match: 9. This CDR3 contains 14 residues. Germline V gene lookup returns CDR1 MNHEY and CDR2 SVGAGI. The CDR3 region is CASLDPDRGYGYTF. CDR3 DNA sequence: TGTGCCAGCCTAGACCCGGACAGGGGATATGGCTACACCTTC.

This sequence joins TRBV9 and TRBJ2-3, with a weak D call TRBD2 (6 bases). This CDR3 contains 16 residues. Trimming shortened V by 1 base and J by 3 bases, and 15 bases separated the two germline ends. Per the germline V gene, CDR1 is SGDLS and CDR2 is YYNGEE. The CDR3 is CASSVTIGGATDTQYF. CDR3 DNA sequence: TGTGCCAGCAGCGTAACGATTGGCGGGGCTACAGATACGCAGTATTTT.

This clone has only one observation. This rearrangement joins TRBV11-1 to TRBJ1-4; D is unresolved. The V and J ends lost 4 bases and 10 bases respectively, with 7 bases between them. This CDR3 has 11 residues. CDR1 SGHAT and CDR2 FQDESV come from the germline V gene (reference sequence). The CDR3 DNA reads TGTGCCAGCAGCTCGACTGGAAAACTGTTTTTT. This encodes CASSSTGKLFF.

This clone has just a few counts. The gene calls are TRBV10-2 and TRBJ1-2, with 8 bases fitting TRBD1. This CDR3 has 15 amino acids. The trim removed 6 bases at V and 1 base at J, leaving 7 bases unmatched. Germline CDR1 and CDR2: WSHSY and SAAADI. The CDR3 DNA reads TGCGCCAGCAGAGAGACAGGGGTATTTAACTATGGCTACACCTTC. This gives the protein CASRETGVFNYGYTF.